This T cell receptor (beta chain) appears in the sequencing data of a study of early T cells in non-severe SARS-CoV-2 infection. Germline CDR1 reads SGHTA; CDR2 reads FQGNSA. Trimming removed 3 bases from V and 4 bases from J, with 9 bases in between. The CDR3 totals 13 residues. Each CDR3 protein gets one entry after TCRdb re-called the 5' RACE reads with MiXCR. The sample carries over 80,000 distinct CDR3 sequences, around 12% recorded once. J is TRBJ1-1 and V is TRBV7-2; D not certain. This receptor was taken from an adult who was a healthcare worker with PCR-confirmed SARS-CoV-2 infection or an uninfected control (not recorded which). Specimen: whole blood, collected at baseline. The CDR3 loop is CASSFLVATEAFF. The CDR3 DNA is TGTGCCAGCAGCTTTCTAGTCGCCACTGAAGCTTTCTTT.